This is a list of T cell receptor beta chains from one sample in a study of human T cells and chemical hapten exposure. TCRdb called the RACE reads again in MiXCR, with one record for every CDR3 protein. The table has around 100,000 distinct CDR3 sequences, roughly 11% seen once. The sample consisted of whole blood, taken in connection with sensitization to the hapten diphenylcyclopropenone (DPC). The source of these receptors is a woman aged 40 to 55 with alopecia areata. Some clones in this sample may be carry-over from other donors' samples. Both conserved end residues are part of each CDR3. A D gene is named only where the DNA matches it firmly. Only part of the rows carry a size: once, few, many, or a class if the clone is expanded.

v_gene	d_gene	j_gene	abundance	CDR3aa	CDR3nt
TRBV20-1	TRBD1	TRBJ1-4	many	CSARLGQGIINEKLFF	TGCAGTGCTAGACTGGGACAGGGGATCATTAATGAAAAACTGTTTTTT
TRBV18	TRBD2	TRBJ2-7	few	CASSPGLAGNYEQYF	TGTGCCAGCTCACCAGGACTAGCGGGTAACTACGAGCAGTACTTC
TRBV7-9	-	TRBJ2-5	many	CASKTLDRSQETQYF	TGTGCCAGCAAAACTTTGGACAGAAGCCAAGAGACCCAGTACTTC
TRBV5-5	TRBD2	TRBJ2-7	many	CASSLGLAGAYEQYF	TGTGCCAGCAGCCTGGGACTAGCGGGAGCGTACGAGCAGTACTTC
TRBV20-1	-	TRBJ2-5	few	CSARSDSQETQYF	TGCAGTGCTAGATCGGACAGCCAAGAGACCCAGTACTTC
TRBV6-6	TRBD1	TRBJ1-3	many	CASSLRDSGNTIYF	TGTGCCAGCAGCCTGCGGGACAGCGGAAACACCATATATTTT
TRBV7-9	-	TRBJ1-2	few	CASSFQHGVGYTF	TGTGCCAGCAGCTTCCAACACGGGGTCGGCTACACCTTC
TRBV7-2	-	TRBJ1-1	-	CASSLMAYTEAFF	TGTGCCAGCAGCTTAATGGCCTACACTGAAGCTTTCTTT
TRBV20-1	TRBD1	TRBJ2-3	few	CSARPAGTGTLTDTQYF	TGCAGTGCTAGACCGGCCGGGACAGGGACGCTCACAGATACGCAGTATTTT
TRBV3-1	TRBD2	TRBJ2-7	-	CASSQVGPIAGGNYEQYF	TGTGCCAGCAGCCAAGTTGGACCAATAGCGGGAGGGAACTACGAGCAGTACTTC
TRBV7-2	-	TRBJ1-4	many	CASSYFRGVTNEKLFF	TGTGCCAGCAGCTACTTCCGAGGGGTAACTAATGAAAAACTGTTTTTT
TRBV18	-	TRBJ2-7	-	CASSPRGYEQYF	TGTGCCAGCTCACCCCGGGGCTACGAGCAGTACTTC
TRBV20-1	TRBD1	TRBJ1-2	many	CSADGQGGVRYTF	TGCAGTGCCGACGGACAGGGAGGAGTACGCTACACCTTC
TRBV15	TRBD1	TRBJ1-2	few	CATSPNPGQGMGGYTF	TGTGCCACCAGCCCGAACCCGGGACAGGGAATGGGAGGCTACACCTTC
TRBV5-1	TRBD2	TRBJ2-1	-	CASSLSSGREYNEQFF	TGCGCCAGCAGCTTGTCTAGCGGGAGGGAGTACAATGAGCAGTTCTTC
TRBV11-2	TRBD1	TRBJ2-1	-	CASSSGQPIHNEQFF	TGTGCCAGCAGCTCGGGACAGCCAATACACAATGAGCAGTTCTTC